Below are 15 T cell receptor beta chains sequenced from a single sample in a study of blood T cells in healthy people across ages (dated by TCRdb to the mid-2010s). Libraries were constructed by 5' RACE. Instrument on record: Illumina HiSeq 2500. The second PCR ran for about 6 to 12 cycles and used a J-beta primer mix along with a sample-barcoded 5' primer. Starting from the raw public reads, TCRdb applied fastp trimming at Q25, assembled clones with MiXCR and retained in-frame beta chains. Rows are unified per CDR3 protein, each entry keeping the most common DNA and genes. A total of roughly 2 million distinct CDR3 sequences appear in this sample, around 48% of them only once. Over 2% of the sample is taken by the ten largest. The sample was blood. The receptors originated from a woman in her thirties or forties in good health.

The rearrangement links TRBV20-1 to TRBJ2-1; 7 bases are shared with TRBD2. In germline, CDR1 is DFQATT, CDR2 SNEGSKA (reference sequence). The ends lost 0 bases at V and 2 bases at J; junction bases unmatched: 4. The CDR3 extends over 15 amino acids. The CDR3 loop reads CSARDLSGAYNEQFF. The CDR3 coding sequence is TGCAGTGCTAGAGATCTCAGCGGGGCCTACAATGAGCAGTTCTTC.

The chain couples TRBV7-2 to TRBJ2-1, with TRBD2 identical over 12 bases. The germline V gene has CDR1 SGHTA and CDR2 FQGNSA. The CDR3 contains 16 residues. With V trimmed by 2 bases and J by 6 bases, 5 bases remained unmatched. The CDR3 reads CASSLRTSGVSNEQFF. CDR3 DNA: TGTGCCAGCAGCTTAAGGACTAGCGGGGTTTCCAATGAGCAGTTCTTC. Full variable domain (remainder filled in from reference TRBV7-2 and TRBJ2-1): GAGVSQSPSNKVTEKGKDVELRCDPISGHTALYWYRQSLGQGLEFLIYFQGNSAPDKSGLPSDRFSAERTGGSVSTLTIQRTQQEDSAVYLCASSLRTSGVSNEQFFGPGTRLTVL.

The J gene is TRBJ2-1, the V gene TRBV7-2; 11 nucleotides agree with TRBD1. There are 15 residues in the CDR3. In germline, CDR1 is SGHTA, CDR2 FQGNSA. With 9 bases clipped from V and 0 bases from J, the junction kept 4 bases outside the gene matches. This chain's CDR3 is CASGTGGRSYNEQFF. CDR3 nucleotide sequence: TGTGCCAGTGGGACAGGGGGTCGCTCCTACAATGAGCAGTTCTTC.

The chain links TRBV20-1 to TRBJ2-6, with D uncertain. The CDR3 spans 15 residues. V was pared by 4 bases and J by 4 bases, with 14 bases between. The V gene's germline CDR1 is DFQATT and CDR2 SNEGSKA (reference sequence). The CDR3 DNA follows: TGCAGTGCTACCGTTTTTGGGCCAGGGGCCAACGTCCTGACTTTC. Its translation: CSATVFGPGANVLTF.

The chain is built from TRBV12-3 or TRBV12-4 and TRBJ1-5, with unresolved D. Trimming removed 5 bases at V and 4 bases at J, with 12 bases between. The CDR3 length is 14 residues. The CDR3, as DNA: TGTGCCAGCAGTGTACAACCGTCGAATCAGCCCCAGCATTTT. Residues: CASSVQPSNQPQHF.

The chain carries TRBV2 and TRBJ2-3; D unresolved. V was pared by 1 base and J by 0 bases, with 8 bases between. The CDR3 totals 15 residues. Germline lookup yields CDR1 SNHLY and CDR2 FYNNEI. CDR3: CASSEVPPSTDTQYF. The CDR3 nucleotides read TGTGCCAGCAGTGAAGTACCGCCTAGCACAGATACGCAGTATTTT.

This chain joins TRBV20-1 and TRBJ2-3; 11 bases are shared with TRBD2. Germline V CDR1 and CDR2: DFQATT, SNEGSKA (reference sequence). The V and J ends lost 6 bases and 0 bases, in that order; junction bases with no gene match: 11. The CDR3 loop spans 17 amino acids. The chain's CDR3 is CSANGASGGTSTDTQYF. Here the CDR3 DNA reads TGCAGTGCGAATGGGGCTAGCGGGGGGACTAGCACAGATACGCAGTATTTT.

This clonotype came up a few times. The chain carries TRBV6-6 and TRBJ2-1, with 11 bases lining up with TRBD1. V gave up 7 bases and J gave up 1 base; unmatched junction bases: 3. CDR3 length equals 15 residues. Germline assignment: CDR1 MNHNY and CDR2 SVGAGI (reference sequence). CDR3 bases: TGTGCCAGCACCGGGACAGGGGGTTCCTACAATGAGCAGTTCTTC. The encoded protein is CASTGTGGSYNEQFF.

This rearrangement joins TRBV7-9 to TRBJ1-2; no firm D call. Germline V CDR1 and CDR2: SEHNR, FQNEAQ (reference sequence). V lost 3 bases and J 6 bases, leaving 17 bases between the germline ends. The CDR3 has 15 amino acids. CDR3 amino acids: CASSLQPQAPDGYTF. The CDR3 nucleotides are TGTGCCAGCAGCTTGCAGCCCCAGGCCCCTGATGGCTACACCTTC.

The J gene is TRBJ1-1, the V gene TRBV6-2 or TRBV6-3, with D uncertain. Germline V lookup: CDR1 MNHEY, CDR2 SVGEGT. The CDR3 length is 13 residues. V lost 7 bases and J 1 base, leaving 10 bases between the germline ends. In nucleotides, the CDR3 is TGTGCCAGCACCTGGAGGGCGAACACTGAAGCTTTCTTT. Its protein product is CASTWRANTEAFF.

This clonotype appeared a few times. The chain joins TRBV2 to TRBJ2-1, with 10 bases lining up with TRBD2. This CDR3 has 15 amino acids. Per germline, CDR1 SNHLY and CDR2 FYNNEI. Unmatched junction bases numbered 6, after V lost 6 bases and J lost 4 bases. For the CDR3, the DNA is TGTGCCAGCAGACAAACTAGCGGGGAATACAATGAGCAGTTCTTC. This translates into CASRQTSGEYNEQFF.

V usage is TRBV7-2 and J usage is TRBJ2-1, with 9 nucleotides matching TRBD1. Germline assignment: CDR1 SGHTA and CDR2 FQGNSA. The CDR3 spans 15 residues. V lost 1 base, J lost 10 bases, and 8 bases stayed unmatched. The CDR3 DNA reads TGTGCCAGCAGCTTAGGTCCACAGGGGGCGGGGGAGCAGTTCTTC. Protein: CASSLGPQGAGEQFF.

This clonotype was seen more than once but under ten times. The rearrangement uses TRBV4-2 and TRBJ1-2; D gene unclear. The V gene's germline CDR1 is LGHNA and CDR2 YNFKEQ. Trimming pared 3 bases from V and 8 bases from J, leaving 13 bases between. This CDR3 has 13 amino acids. The CDR3 reads CASSQTAVEGYTF. The CDR3, as DNA: TGTGCCAGCAGCCAGACCGCCGTTGAGGGCTACACCTTC.

This clonotype was observed many times. This chain connects TRBV7-9 to TRBJ2-7; TRBD1 matches at 8 bases. The CDR3 is 15 residues long. CDR1 and CDR2 (germline): SEHNR, FQNEAQ (reference sequence). The V and J ends lost 5 bases and 9 bases, in that order; junction bases with no gene match: 15. CDR3 in amino acids: CASSPEDRGISGQYF. The CDR3, as DNA: TGTGCCAGCAGCCCAGAAGACAGGGGAATATCAGGGCAGTACTTC.

The chain carries TRBV7-9 and TRBJ2-3, with 9 positions matching TRBD2. This CDR3 contains 15 residues. V dropped 10 bases and J dropped 5; count of bases not matched to a gene: 13. Germline assignment: CDR1 SEHNR and CDR2 FQNEAQ (reference sequence). CDR3 protein: CAIPLGRGGEDTQYF. Here the CDR3 DNA reads TGTGCCATCCCCCTGGGGCGGGGGGGCGAAGATACGCAGTATTTT. Drawing the rest from reference TRBV7-9 and TRBJ2-3, the complete variable domain is DTGVSQNPRHKITKRGQNVTFRCDPISEHNRLYWYRQTLGQGPEFLTYFQNEAQLEKSRLLSDRFSAERPKGSFSTLEIQRTEQGDSAMYLCAIPLGRGGEDTQYFGPGTRLTVL.